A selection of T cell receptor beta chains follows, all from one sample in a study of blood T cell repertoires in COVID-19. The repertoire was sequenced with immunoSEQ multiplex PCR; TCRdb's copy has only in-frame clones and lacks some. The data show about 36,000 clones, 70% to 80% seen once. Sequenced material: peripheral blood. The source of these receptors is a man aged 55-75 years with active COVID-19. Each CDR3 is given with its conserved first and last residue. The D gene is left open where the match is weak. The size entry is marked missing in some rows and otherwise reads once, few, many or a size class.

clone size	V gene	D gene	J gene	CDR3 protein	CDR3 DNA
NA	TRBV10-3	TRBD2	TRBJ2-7	CAISGLAGVEQYF	TGTGCCATCAGTGGACTAGCGGGAGTCGAGCAGTACTTC
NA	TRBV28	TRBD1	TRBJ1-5	CASSIDRGEPQHF	TGTGCCAGCAGCATCGACAGGGGGGAGCCCCAGCATTTT
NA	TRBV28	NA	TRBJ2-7	CASSSSSLTYEQYF	TGTGCCAGCAGTTCCTCTTCTCTAACCTACGAGCAGTACTTC
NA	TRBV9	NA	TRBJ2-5	CASGRTDWYQETQYF	TGTGCCAGCGGCCGGACAGATTGGTACCAAGAGACCCAGTACTTC
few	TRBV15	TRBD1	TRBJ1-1	CATSRGTGETEAFF	TGTGCCACCAGCAGAGGGACAGGGGAAACTGAAGCTTTCTTT
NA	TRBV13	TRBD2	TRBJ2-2	CASSTRGSGEVELFF	TGTGCCAGCAGCACTAGAGGTAGCGGGGAAGTTGAGCTGTTTTTT
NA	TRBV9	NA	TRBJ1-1	CASSPGMWSNAEAFF	TGTGCCAGCAGCCCGGGGATGTGGTCCAACGCTGAAGCTTTCTTT
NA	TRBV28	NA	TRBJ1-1	CASSLVAGMNTEAFF	TGTGCCAGCAGTTTAGTTGCAGGCATGAACACTGAAGCTTTCTTT
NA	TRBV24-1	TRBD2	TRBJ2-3	CATSRTREGLGDTQYF	TGTGCCACCAGTAGGACGCGGGAGGGCCTTGGAGATACGCAGTATTTT
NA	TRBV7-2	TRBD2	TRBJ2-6	CASSQLAGGLGANVLTF	TGTGCCAGCAGTCAACTAGCGGGGGGGCTTGGGGCCAACGTCCTGACTTTC
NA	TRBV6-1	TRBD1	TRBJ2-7	CASSEFGTGGRVAGAEQYF	TGTGCCAGCAGTGAGTTCGGGACAGGGGGTAGGGTAGCGGGAGCCGAGCAGTACTTC
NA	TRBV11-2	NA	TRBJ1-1	CASSLEPAGWSEAFF	TGTGCCAGCAGCCTAGAGCCCGCAGGGTGGAGTGAAGCTTTCTTT
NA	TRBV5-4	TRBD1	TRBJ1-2	CASSDPQGLNYGYTF	TGTGCCAGCAGCGACCCACAGGGGCTAAACTATGGCTACACCTTC
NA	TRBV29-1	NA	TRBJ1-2	CSVEEGYGYTF	TGCAGCGTTGAGGAGGGGTATGGCTACACCTTC
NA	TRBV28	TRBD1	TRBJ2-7	CASSPMGQGSYEQYF	TGTGCCAGCTCCCCAATGGGACAGGGCTCCTACGAGCAGTACTTC
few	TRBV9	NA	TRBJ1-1	CASSVSQGSGTEAFF	TGTGCCAGCAGCGTTTCTCAGGGTTCAGGGACTGAAGCTTTCTTT
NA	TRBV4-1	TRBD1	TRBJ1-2	CASSLPGQGAYGYTF	TGCGCCAGCAGCCTACCGGGACAGGGGGCTTATGGCTACACCTTC
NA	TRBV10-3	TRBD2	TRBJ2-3	CAISVGGTSTDTQYF	TGTGCCATCAGTGTGGGGGGGACTAGCACAGATACGCAGTATTTT
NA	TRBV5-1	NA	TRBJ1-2	CASSLMTGQGYTF	TGCGCCAGCAGCTTGATGACAGGACAAGGCTACACCTTC
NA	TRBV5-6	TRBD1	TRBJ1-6	CASSLRDRGYNSPLHF	TGTGCCAGCAGCTTGAGGGACAGGGGGTATAATTCACCCCTCCACTTT
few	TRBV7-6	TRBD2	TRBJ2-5	CASRPGLAGSLGKTQYF	TGTGCCAGCAGACCGGGACTAGCGGGGTCCCTGGGGAAGACCCAGTACTTC
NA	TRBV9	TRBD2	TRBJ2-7	CASSPSSSGGIIYEQYF	TGTGCCAGCAGCCCCTCTTCTAGCGGGGGAATAATCTACGAGCAGTACTTC
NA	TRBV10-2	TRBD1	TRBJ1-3	CASGRGQDGNTIYF	TGCGCCAGCGGACGGGGACAGGATGGAAACACCATATATTTT
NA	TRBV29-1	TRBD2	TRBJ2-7	CSVPGLGSYEQYF	TGCAGCGTCCCGGGACTAGGCTCCTACGAGCAGTACTTC
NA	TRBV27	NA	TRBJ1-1	CASSFRANTEAFF	TGTGCCAGCAGTTTCAGGGCGAACACTGAAGCTTTCTTT
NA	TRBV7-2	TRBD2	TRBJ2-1	CASSLANSGGYNEQFF	TGTGCCAGCAGCTTAGCGAACAGCGGGGGCTACAATGAGCAGTTCTTC
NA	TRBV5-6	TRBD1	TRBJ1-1	CASSWWDRPTEAFF	TGTGCCAGCAGCTGGTGGGACAGGCCCACTGAAGCTTTCTTT
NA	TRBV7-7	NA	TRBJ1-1	CASSLTESTEAFF	TGTGCTAGCAGCCTGACAGAGAGCACTGAAGCTTTCTTT
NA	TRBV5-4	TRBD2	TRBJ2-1	CASSLVLAGDHNEQFF	TGTGCCAGCAGCTTGGTACTAGCGGGAGACCACAATGAGCAGTTCTTC